Below, one T cell receptor (beta chain) is given with its context. Libraries were prepared by immunoSEQ multiplex PCR; TCRdb keeps only in-frame clonotypes and omits some of them. The sample contains roughly 100,000 clones, around nine tenths of which appear only once. The sample comes from a study of T cell changes during pregnancy in multiple sclerosis. This TCR derives from a female donor with multiple sclerosis, enrolled in a pregnancy study. Material: peripheral blood, obtained after pregnancy.

The CDR3 coding sequence is TGTGCCAGTAGTGCACGTGGGGCAGCTTCTAATCAGCCCCAGCATTTT. It is translated as CASSARGAASNQPQHF. This chain connects TRBV19 to TRBJ1-5, with a possible D match to TRBD1 (5 bases). Trimming pared 5 bases from V and 4 bases from J, leaving 18 bases between. In germline, CDR1 is LNHDA, CDR2 SQIVND (reference sequence). This CDR3 is built from 16 residues.